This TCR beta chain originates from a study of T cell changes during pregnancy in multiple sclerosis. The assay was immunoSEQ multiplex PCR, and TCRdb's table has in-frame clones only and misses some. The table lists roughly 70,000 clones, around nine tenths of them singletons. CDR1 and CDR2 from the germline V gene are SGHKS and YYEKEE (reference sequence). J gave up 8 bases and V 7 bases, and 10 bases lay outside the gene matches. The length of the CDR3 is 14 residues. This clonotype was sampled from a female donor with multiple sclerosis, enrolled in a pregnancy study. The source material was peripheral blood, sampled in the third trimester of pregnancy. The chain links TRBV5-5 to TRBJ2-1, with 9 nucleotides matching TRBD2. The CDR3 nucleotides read TGTGCCAGCGGGCAAGGGACTAGCCCCGATGAGCAGTTCTTC. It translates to CASGQGTSPDEQFF. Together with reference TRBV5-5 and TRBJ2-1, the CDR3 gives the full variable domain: DAGVTQSPTHLIKTRGQQVTLRCSPISGHKSVSWYQQVLGQGPQFIFQYYEKEERGRGNFPDRFSARQFPNYSSELNVNALLLGDSALYLCASGQGTSPDEQFFGPGTRLTVL.